This is a list of T cell receptor beta chains from one sample in a study of PD-L1 blockade in urothelial cancer. Using immunoSEQ multiplex PCR, the repertoire was profiled, and TCRdb retains in-frame clones only, with some absent. The table lists 50,000 to 65,000 clones, 84% of them singletons. Sequencing was performed on PBMCs, taken around atezolizumab (anti-PD-L1) treatment. The receptors were gathered from a man aged 40-55 years with urothelial cancer. The CDR3 runs from the conserved cysteine through the conserved F or W. The D gene is left open where the match is weak. Some rows mark clone size as missing; the rest say once, few, many or name a class of expanded clone.

size: -
J: TRBJ2-3
D: TRBD1
length: 14
V: TRBV27
CDR3: CASTRGQPTDTQYF
DNA: TGTGCCAGCACTAGGGGGCAGCCCACAGATACGCAGTATTTT

size: -
J: TRBJ1-1
D: -
length: 14
V: TRBV12-5
CDR3: CASGLGTGNTEAFF
DNA: TGTGCTAGTGGTTTGGGCACAGGGAACACTGAAGCTTTCTTT

size: -
J: TRBJ2-7
D: TRBD2
length: 17
V: TRBV5-5
CDR3: CASSLPGLAGGTYEQYF
DNA: TGTGCCAGCAGCTTGCCAGGACTAGCGGGAGGGACCTACGAGCAGTACTTC

size: -
J: TRBJ2-1
D: TRBD2
length: 15
V: TRBV5-6
CDR3: CASSLLAGGPGEQFF
DNA: TGTGCCAGCAGCTTACTAGCGGGAGGGCCAGGGGAGCAGTTCTTC

size: -
J: TRBJ2-5
D: -
length: 14
V: TRBV12-5
CDR3: CASGLDGGRETQYF
DNA: TGTGCTAGTGGTTTGGACGGAGGGAGGGAGACCCAGTACTTC

size: -
J: TRBJ2-3
D: TRBD2
length: 14
V: TRBV7-3
CDR3: CASSPGTSADTQYF
DNA: TGTGCCAGCAGCCCTGGGACTAGCGCCGATACGCAGTATTTT

size: few
J: TRBJ2-7
D: -
length: 11
V: TRBV5-6
CDR3: CASSFRGEQYF
DNA: TGTGCCAGCAGCTTCAGGGGTGAGCAGTACTTC

size: -
J: TRBJ2-5
D: -
length: 16
V: TRBV6-5
CDR3: CASSYSGGSYQETQYF
DNA: TGTGCCAGCAGTTATTCTGGAGGGAGCTACCAAGAGACCCAGTACTTC

size: -
J: TRBJ1-1
D: -
length: 13
V: TRBV7-9
CDR3: CASSSPQGLEAFF
DNA: TGTGCCAGCAGCTCCCCCCAGGGCTTAGAAGCTTTCTTT

size: -
J: TRBJ2-1
D: -
length: 15
V: TRBV27
CDR3: CASSNRGTKRNEQFF
DNA: TGTGCCAGCAGCAACCGGGGAACCAAACGGAATGAGCAGTTCTTC

size: once
J: TRBJ1-2
D: -
length: 11
V: TRBV20-1
CDR3: CSASGGRGYTF
DNA: TGCAGTGCTAGTGGGGGCCGTGGCTACACCTTC

size: -
J: TRBJ1-2
D: -
length: 16
V: TRBV5-4
CDR3: CASSLDPVPINAGYTF
DNA: TGTGCCAGCAGCTTGGATCCAGTTCCGATCAATGCTGGCTACACCTTC

size: -
J: TRBJ1-2
D: -
length: 14
V: TRBV7-2
CDR3: CASSSYRSSYGYTF
DNA: TGTGCCAGCAGCTCCTACAGGTCGAGCTATGGCTACACCTTC

size: -
J: TRBJ2-3
D: -
length: 15
V: TRBV7-3
CDR3: CASSLKSGLADTQYF
DNA: TGTGCCAGCAGCTTAAAGTCAGGGTTGGCAGATACGCAGTATTTT

size: -
J: TRBJ2-1
D: TRBD2
length: 16
V: TRBV10-1
CDR3: CASSEGGAGTSGSLFF
DNA: TGCGCCAGCAGTGAGGGGGGGGCAGGGACTAGCGGGAGTCTGTTCTTC

size: -
J: TRBJ1-2
D: -
length: 13
V: TRBV5-1
CDR3: CASIPPGDYGYTF
DNA: TGCGCCAGCATCCCTCCTGGAGACTATGGCTACACCTTC

size: -
J: TRBJ1-3
D: -
length: 15
V: TRBV5-3
CDR3: CPMVQTAFSGNTIYF
DNA: TGTCCCATGGTCCAGACAGCATTCTCTGGAAACACCATATATTTT

size: -
J: TRBJ2-3
D: -
length: 14
V: TRBV27
CDR3: CACLRDSRTDTQYF
DNA: TGTGCCTGCCTCCGGGACTCACGCACAGATACGCAGTATTTT

size: -
J: TRBJ2-2
D: TRBD1
length: 15
V: TRBV19
CDR3: CASKTGGANTGELFF
DNA: TGTGCCAGTAAGACAGGGGGGGCGAACACCGGGGAGCTGTTTTTT

size: -
J: TRBJ2-3
D: TRBD2
length: 17
V: TRBV7-3
CDR3: CASSLTSSSGSSDTQYF
DNA: TGTGCCAGCAGCTTAACGAGTTCGAGCGGGAGTTCGGATACGCAGTATTTT

size: -
J: TRBJ2-3
D: -
length: 13
V: TRBV23-1
CDR3: CASSRSDTDTQYF
DNA: TGCGCCAGCAGTCGGAGCGATACAGATACGCAGTATTTT

size: -
J: TRBJ1-3
D: -
length: 16
V: TRBV7-6
CDR3: CASSANSGITRFTIYF
DNA: TGTGCCAGCAGCGCAAACTCGGGTATAACGCGATTCACCATATATTTT

size: -
J: TRBJ1-2
D: -
length: 16
V: TRBV6-4
CDR3: CASSDAHRAPRSGYTF
DNA: TGTGCCAGCAGTGACGCCCACAGGGCCCCTCGGAGCGGCTACACCTTC

size: -
J: TRBJ1-4
D: -
length: 15
V: TRBV7-2
CDR3: CASSFDGATNEKLFF
DNA: TGTGCCAGCAGCTTCGACGGAGCAACTAATGAAAAACTGTTTTTT

size: -
J: TRBJ2-1
D: TRBD2
length: 16
V: TRBV28
CDR3: CASSFPQAGNYNEQFF
DNA: TGTGCCAGCAGTTTCCCCCAAGCGGGAAACTACAATGAGCAGTTCTTC

size: -
J: TRBJ2-7
D: TRBD1
length: 14
V: TRBV6-1
CDR3: CARQGGKWQYEQYF
DNA: TGTGCCAGACAGGGGGGAAAGTGGCAGTACGAGCAGTACTTC

size: -
J: TRBJ2-3
D: -
length: 14
V: TRBV18
CDR3: CASSGGGPHSGQYF
DNA: TGTGCCAGCTCCGGCGGGGGCCCCCATTCGGGGCAGTATTTT

size: -
J: TRBJ2-6
D: TRBD1
length: 16
V: TRBV29-1
CDR3: CSVLGTAISGANVLTF
DNA: TGCAGCGTGCTCGGGACAGCCATCTCTGGGGCCAACGTCCTGACTTTC

size: -
J: TRBJ1-2
D: -
length: 13
V: TRBV7-8
CDR3: CASTEQLNYGYTF
DNA: TGTGCCAGCACCGAACAGCTTAACTATGGCTACACCTTC

size: -
J: TRBJ1-2
D: -
length: 12
V: TRBV6-6
CDR3: CASSPGQLSRTF
DNA: TGTGCCAGCAGCCCCGGACAGTTATCCCGCACCTTC

size: -
J: TRBJ2-5
D: -
length: 18
V: TRBV7-9
CDR3: CASDTPLEWGGLQETQYF
DNA: TGTGCCAGCGATACCCCCCTAGAATGGGGAGGCCTCCAAGAGACCCAGTACTTC

size: -
J: TRBJ1-1
D: -
length: 13
V: TRBV19
CDR3: CASSIGAPTEAFF
DNA: TGTGCCAGTAGTATAGGAGCCCCCACTGAAGCTTTCTTT

size: -
J: TRBJ2-7
D: -
length: 14
V: TRBV27
CDR3: CASSRGGKRYEQYF
DNA: TGTGCCAGCAGTAGGGGGGGCAAACGCTACGAGCAGTACTTC

size: few
J: TRBJ2-4
D: TRBD2
length: 15
V: TRBV4-2
CDR3: CASSQLAGEVNIQYF
DNA: TGTGCCAGCAGCCAACTAGCGGGAGAGGTGAACATTCAGTACTTC

size: -
J: TRBJ1-1
D: TRBD1
length: 15
V: TRBV15
CDR3: CATSRDREWNTEAFF
DNA: TGTGCCACCAGCAGGGACAGGGAGTGGAACACTGAAGCTTTCTTT

size: -
J: TRBJ1-1
D: -
length: 15
V: TRBV6-5
CDR3: CASSSEAGRRTEAFF
DNA: TGTGCCAGCAGTTCTGAGGCGGGGAGGCGAACTGAAGCTTTCTTT

size: -
J: TRBJ2-1
D: -
length: 12
V: TRBV2
CDR3: CASSRSKAEQFF
DNA: TGTGCCAGCAGTAGGAGTAAGGCTGAGCAGTTCTTC

size: -
J: TRBJ1-2
D: TRBD1
length: 11
V: TRBV4-2
CDR3: CASSRGTVYTF
DNA: TGTGCCAGCAGCCGGGGGACAGTTTACACCTTC

size: -
J: TRBJ1-2
D: -
length: 15
V: TRBV27
CDR3: CASSQRTDHNYGYTF
DNA: TGTGCCAGCAGTCAACGGACAGATCACAACTATGGCTACACCTTC

size: once
J: TRBJ2-3
D: -
length: 11
V: TRBV20-1
CDR3: CSARAPDTQYF
DNA: TGCAGTGCTAGAGCCCCGGATACGCAGTATTTT

size: -
J: TRBJ2-1
D: -
length: 12
V: TRBV5-6
CDR3: CASSLASVEQFF
DNA: TGTGCCAGCAGCTTGGCTAGCGTTGAGCAGTTCTTC

size: -
J: TRBJ2-2
D: TRBD2
length: 19
V: TRBV19
CDR3: CASSGGTSGRAGTTGELFF
DNA: TGTGCCAGTAGTGGGGGGACTAGCGGGAGGGCCGGGACCACCGGGGAGCTGTTTTTT

size: once
J: TRBJ1-1
D: TRBD1
length: 17
V: TRBV5-1
CDR3: CASSSRRQGLTNTEAFF
DNA: TGCGCCAGCAGCTCCCGCCGACAGGGGCTCACGAACACTGAAGCTTTCTTT

size: -
J: TRBJ2-7
D: -
length: 13
V: TRBV5-6
CDR3: CASRLGGYREQYF
DNA: TGTGCCAGCCGCCTGGGAGGCTACCGCGAGCAGTACTTC

size: -
J: TRBJ1-1
D: -
length: 14
V: TRBV18
CDR3: CASSLAQRNTEAFF
DNA: TGTGCCAGCTCACTAGCCCAGCGGAACACTGAAGCTTTCTTT